This is a list of T cell receptor beta chains from one sample in a study of cytomegalovirus exposure and HLA in healthy donors. The data were produced by immunoSEQ multiplex PCR, yet TCRdb's version contains in-frame clones alone and is incomplete. Its table lists about 130,000 clones. Sequenced: PBMCs. These receptors came from a woman in her forties in good health and CMV-seronegative. Each CDR3 is given with its conserved first and last residue. A D gene is named only where the DNA matches it firmly.

>.|TRBJ1-2|TRBV10-3
TGTGCCATCAGTTCCCTTCTTAACTATGGCTACACCTTC
CAISSLLNYGYTF
>TRBD1|TRBJ2-2|TRBV10-3
TGTGCCATCAGTGTAAATAAGGGACAGGGGAACACCGGGGAGCTGTTTTTT
CAISVNKGQGNTGELFF
>.|TRBJ2-3|TRBV7-9
TGTGCCAGCAGCTCGTCTGGCACAGATACGCAGTATTTT
CASSSSGTDTQYF
>.|TRBJ1-3|TRBV27
TGTGCCAGCAGTTTATCGAGTCAGGGGACGGCTGGAAACACCATATATTTT
CASSLSSQGTAGNTIYF
>.|TRBJ2-2|TRBV7-9
TGTGCCAGCACTCTAGGACATAGTGCCGGGGAGCTGTTTTTT
CASTLGHSAGELFF
>TRBD1|TRBJ1-2|TRBV5-1
TGCGCCAGCAGCCTGAGTCCCGGGACAGGGAACAACTATGGCTACACCTTC
CASSLSPGTGNNYGYTF
>.|TRBJ1-6|TRBV9
TGTGCCAGCAGCTCTCCCGGGACTCCCTCCTATAATTCACCCCTCCACTTT
CASSSPGTPSYNSPLHF
>.|TRBJ2-5|TRBV10-3
TGTGCCATCACCCCTTCATCTCCTACGAAGGAGCAGTACTTC
CAITPSSPTKEQYF
>.|TRBJ2-3|TRBV6-4
TGTGCCAGCAAAGCAGGGGTTGGCACAGATACGCAGTATTTT
CASKAGVGTDTQYF
>.|TRBJ1-5|TRBV19
TGTGCCACTCAACAGTACAATCAGCCCCAGCATTTT
CATQQYNQPQHF
>.|TRBJ1-5|TRBV27
TGTGCCAGCGCCTTCGGGGGGGATCAGCCCCAGCATTTT
CASAFGGDQPQHF
>TRBD1|TRBJ1-1|TRBV6-1
TGTGCCAGCAGTGTAGGGGGCGCGGGGAACACTGAAGCTTTCTTT
CASSVGGAGNTEAFF
>TRBD1|TRBJ2-2|TRBV4-1
TGCGCCAGCAGCCCCGAAAGACAGGGGAACACCGGGGAGCTGTTTTTT
CASSPERQGNTGELFF
>.|TRBJ1-1|TRBV5-1
TGCGCCAGCAGCTTGGAAGGAGAATCTGAAGCTTTCTTT
CASSLEGESEAFF
>TRBD2|TRBJ2-5|TRBV5-6
TGTGCCAGCAGCTTTCGGTGGCGGGGGGGAGAGACCCAGTACTTC
CASSFRWRGGETQYF
>.|TRBJ2-1|TRBV16
TGTGCCAGCAGCCGGCTCAACGATGAGCAGTTCTTC
CASSRLNDEQFF
>.|TRBJ1-1|TRBV7-2
TGTGCCAGCAGCTTAGTGATCCCAGTTGAAGCTTTCTTT
CASSLVIPVEAFF
>TRBD1|TRBJ1-2|TRBV7-8
TGTGCCAGCAGCTTACGCCGGGACAGCAAACCTTATGGCTACACCTTC
CASSLRRDSKPYGYTF
>.|TRBJ1-6|TRBV2
TGTGCCAGCAGTGAAGACGCGGCGAATTCACCCCTCCACTTT
CASSEDAANSPLHF
>.|TRBJ1-2|TRBV9
TGTGCCAGTAATGCCCGCAAAGGGACTTTGGGCTATGGCTACACCTTC
CASNARKGTLGYGYTF
>.|TRBJ1-2|TRBV7-9
TGTGCCAGCAGCGCCCGGGACTCCCCCCTCTATGGCTACACCTTC
CASSARDSPLYGYTF
>.|TRBJ1-2|TRBV7-8
TGTGCCAGCAGCCCCTACGGTGCGGAGGGGATAATCTATGGCTACACCTTC
CASSPYGAEGIIYGYTF
>TRBD1|TRBJ2-2|TRBV9
TGTGCCAGCACCCAGACAGGGTACACCGGGGAGCTGTTTTTT
CASTQTGYTGELFF
>.|TRBJ1-2|TRBV29-1
TGCAGCGTTGAAATGGGGGGCTATGGCTACACCTTC
CSVEMGGYGYTF
>TRBD2|TRBJ2-3|TRBV28
TGTGCCAGCAGTTCCGTTAGCGGGGGTGGAACAGATACGCAGTATTTT
CASSSVSGGGTDTQYF
>TRBD2|TRBJ2-1|TRBV6-4
TGTGCCAGCAGTGACGATAGCCTAGCGGGGGGGAATGAGCAGTTCTTC
CASSDDSLAGGNEQFF
>.|TRBJ1-1|TRBV4-1
TGCGCCAGCAGCCATATTAACCTCGTGAGTTACGCTGAAGCTTTCTTT
CASSHINLVSYAEAFF